These T cell receptor beta chains were read from a single sample in a study of T cell clonotyping in hematopoietic cell transplantation. Repertoires were generated with immunoSEQ multiplex PCR, while TCRdb's copy carries only in-frame clones and drops some. Among about 50,000 clones listed, around 84% were seen once. Sequenced here: peripheral blood mononuclear cells, sampled before stem cell transplant. Every receptor here comes from a man in his 60s with biphenotypic leukemia. Some clones in this sample may be carry-over from other donors' samples. The CDR3 runs from the conserved cysteine through the conserved F or W. Each record gives: clone size, D gene, V gene, J gene, CDR3 DNA, CDR3 protein. D genes are given only for firm matches. Not every row has a clone size; where given, it reads once, few, many or a size class.

>.|.|TRBV28|TRBJ1-2
TGTGCCAGCAGTCCTGACTGGAGCCACTATGGCTACACCTTC
CASSPDWSHYGYTF
>once|.|TRBV6-5|TRBJ1-5
TGTGCCAGCACCAGCGGCCGGGGGCCCCAGCATTTT
CASTSGRGPQHF
>.|.|TRBV5-1|TRBJ2-1
TGCGCCAGCAGCCCTACACTTGAGGGGGGCAATGAGCAGTTCTTC
CASSPTLEGGNEQFF
>.|TRBD1|TRBV30|TRBJ1-2
TGTGCCTGGTGGGACAGAACCGACCAGGGCTACACCTTC
CAWWDRTDQGYTF
>.|.|TRBV30|TRBJ2-7
TGTGCCTGGAGTGTTAAGGGGGGCTCCTACGAGCAGTACTTC
CAWSVKGGSYEQYF
>once|.|TRBV30|TRBJ1-1
TGTGCCTGGAAGGCAGGGCGAAACACTGAAGCTTTCTTT
CAWKAGRNTEAFF
>.|.|TRBV6-6|TRBJ2-7
TGTGCCAGCAGTCCGCCGGAGACAGCCATCTACGAGCAGTACTTC
CASSPPETAIYEQYF
>.|.|TRBV28|TRBJ1-4
TGTGCCAGCAGTTTCTCACCTCATGGAAGGGAAAAACTGTTTTTT
CASSFSPHGREKLFF
>.|TRBD2|TRBV14|TRBJ2-1
TGTGCCAGCAGCCAAGTCCTAGCGGGTGAGCAGTTCTTC
CASSQVLAGEQFF
>.|TRBD1|TRBV7-8|TRBJ2-1
TGTGCCAGCAGCTTCGGGACAGGCTATTACAATGAGCAGTTCTTC
CASSFGTGYYNEQFF
>.|.|TRBV27|TRBJ1-5
TGTGCCAGCAGTTTATCCCCAGGGTCCAGGCAGCCCCAGCATTTT
CASSLSPGSRQPQHF
>.|TRBD1|TRBV28|TRBJ2-7
TGTGCCAGCAGTCCACTCCGGACAGGGGGCTACGAGCAGTACTTC
CASSPLRTGGYEQYF
>once|.|TRBV30|TRBJ1-2
TGTGCCTGGAGCGCCTACAGGGAGAGCTATGGCTACACCTTC
CAWSAYRESYGYTF
>.|.|TRBV28|TRBJ2-1
TGTGCCAGCGGCTCCGGCTCCGGGGGTAATGAGCAGTTCTTC
CASGSGSGGNEQFF
>.|TRBD1|TRBV19|TRBJ2-2
TGTGCCAGTAAAATAACAGGGGACACCGGGGAGCTGTTTTTT
CASKITGDTGELFF
>.|.|TRBV5-6|TRBJ1-2
TGTGCCAGCAGCCCAGTTAGATTCACTAACTATGGCTACACCTTC
CASSPVRFTNYGYTF
>once|.|TRBV7-2|TRBJ1-4
TGTGCCAGCAGCTTAGCGCGGGATAATGAAAAACTGTTTTTT
CASSLARDNEKLFF
>.|.|TRBV5-6|TRBJ2-1
TGTGCCAGCAGCTTAACGTGGGAGGGGGTCAATGAGCAGTTCTTC
CASSLTWEGVNEQFF
>.|TRBD2|TRBV4-1|TRBJ2-7
TGCGCCAGCAGCCATCCCGGGACTAGCTCCTACGAGCAGTACTTC
CASSHPGTSSYEQYF
>.|TRBD2|TRBV18|TRBJ2-2
TGTGCCAGCTCACCCGTGGGGGGGACGGACACCGGGGAGCTGTTTTTT
CASSPVGGTDTGELFF
>.|TRBD1|TRBV5-1|TRBJ1-1
TGCGCCAGCAGCCCCGAGGGGACAGGGAAACCGAACACTGAAGCTTTCTTT
CASSPEGTGKPNTEAFF
>.|.|TRBV9|TRBJ2-7
TGTGCCAGCAGCGTAGAGGGATACTGGGGGGTCGAGCAGTACTTC
CASSVEGYWGVEQYF
>.|.|TRBV5-4|TRBJ2-3
TGTGCCAGCAGCTCCAACAGGGCAGATACGCAGTATTTT
CASSSNRADTQYF
>.|.|TRBV5-1|TRBJ2-7
TGCGCCAGCAGCTTGTCGGGGGGCTTCTACGAGCAGTACTTC
CASSLSGGFYEQYF
>.|.|TRBV30|TRBJ2-1
TGTGCCTCCGCTTGGTACAATGAGCAGTTCTTC
CASAWYNEQFF
>.|TRBD2|TRBV6-6|TRBJ2-7
TGTGCCAGCAGTAACTCGGGGGGGAGTAGCTCCTACGAGCAGTACTTC
CASSNSGGSSSYEQYF
>.|.|TRBV2|TRBJ1-3
TGTGCCAGCAGTCAACAGGGAACGGGAGGAAACACCATATATTTT
CASSQQGTGGNTIYF
>.|.|TRBV7-2|TRBJ2-7
TGTGCCAGCAGCTTAGCCGGCTTAGGGGGTTCCTACGAGCAGTACTTC
CASSLAGLGGSYEQYF
>.|TRBD1|TRBV10-2|TRBJ1-2
TGCGCCAGCAGTAGGGACAGGGAGAGCTATGGCTACACCTTC
CASSRDRESYGYTF
>.|.|TRBV6-6|TRBJ1-5
TGTGCCAGCGGTCCGACGCGGGGTGACGCCAATCAGCCCCAGCATTTT
CASGPTRGDANQPQHF
>.|.|TRBV4-1|TRBJ1-2
TGCGCCAGCAGCCAAGGTCCGGGTCCCTATGGCTACACCTTC
CASSQGPGPYGYTF
>once|.|TRBV6-5|TRBJ2-7
TGTGCCAGCAGTTCATGGGAGAACTCCTACGAGCAGTACTTC
CASSSWENSYEQYF
>.|.|TRBV27|TRBJ2-7
TGTGCCAGCAGTTTACGGCTGGAGCACGAGCAGTACTTC
CASSLRLEHEQYF
>.|TRBD1|TRBV7-2|TRBJ2-7
TGTGCCAGCAGCCCTACGGACAGGGGATCCTACGAGCAGTACTTC
CASSPTDRGSYEQYF
>few|TRBD1|TRBV6-5|TRBJ1-2
TGTGCCAGCAGCTTGGGACAGGGGAGTGGCTACACCTTC
CASSLGQGSGYTF
>.|.|TRBV30|TRBJ1-1
TGTGCCTGGAGTGTACTTGGGCAAGCGAACACTGAAGCTTTCTTT
CAWSVLGQANTEAFF
>once|.|TRBV6-6|TRBJ2-7
TGTGCCAGCAGCTCGGGACTCGAGGAGCAGTACTTC
CASSSGLEEQYF
>.|.|TRBV28|TRBJ2-7
TGTGCCAGTACAAGACTGACCTTGACCTACGAGCAGTACTTC
CASTRLTLTYEQYF
>.|TRBD1|TRBV10-3|TRBJ1-5
TGTGCCACGGAACCCGGGACAGGGGCCAATCAGCCCCAGCATTTT
CATEPGTGANQPQHF
>.|.|TRBV19|TRBJ2-3
TGTGCCAGTCGATCGCTAGTAGCGGTGTCCACAGATACGCAGTATTTT
CASRSLVAVSTDTQYF
>.|.|TRBV25-1|TRBJ2-7
TGTGCCAGCAGTGAACGAGGAGGCTACTACGAGCAGTACTTC
CASSERGGYYEQYF
>.|.|TRBV7-6|TRBJ2-7
TGTGCCAGCAGCTTCGGCCAGGGAGGCGAGCAGTACTTC
CASSFGQGGEQYF
>.|.|TRBV2|TRBJ2-7
TGTGCCAGCAGTGGAACCGGGTCCCCGGGCTACGAGCAGTACTTC
CASSGTGSPGYEQYF
>once|.|TRBV19|TRBJ2-4
TGTGCCAGTAGTCTCCAGGGCCAAAACATTCAGTACTTC
CASSLQGQNIQYF
>.|TRBD1|TRBV19|TRBJ2-7
TGTGCCAGTAGGGACGACAGGGACTACGAGCAGTACTTC
CASRDDRDYEQYF
>few|.|TRBV5-1|TRBJ1-2
TGCGCCAGCAGTTCAGGTTTAGGCGACTATGGCTACACCTTC
CASSSGLGDYGYTF
>.|.|TRBV7-2|TRBJ1-2
TGTGCCAGCAGCTTAGAGGGGAACTATGGCTACACCTTC
CASSLEGNYGYTF
>.|TRBD2|TRBV4-2|TRBJ2-7
TGTGCCAGCAGCCGCGGGAGCCCCTCCTACGAGCAGTACTTC
CASSRGSPSYEQYF